The 27 T cell receptor beta chains below come from one sample, sequenced in a study of blood T cells in healthy people across ages (dated by TCRdb to between 2015 and 2017). Receptor libraries were prepared by 5' RACE. Sequencing was performed on an Illumina HiSeq 2500. A second PCR of about 7 to 12 cycles was run with a J-beta primer mix and a sample-barcoded 5' primer. The raw public reads went through TCRdb reprocessing: fastp at Q25, MiXCR clone calling, in-frame beta chains kept. Each record represents a unique CDR3 protein, reported with the most common genes and DNA among its rows. Counted in this sample were approximately 1,000,000 distinct CDR3 sequences; 45% of them appeared once. The ten top clones hold approximately 17% of the sample. The sequencing input was blood. All receptors derive from a woman in her sixties or seventies in good health.

V and J are TRBV7-9 and TRBJ2-1; D ambiguous. The CDR3 loop spans 14 amino acids. Trimming cost V 11 bases and J 8 bases, with 22 bases left between them. CDR1 and CDR2 from the germline V gene are SEHNR and FQNEAQ (reference sequence). In DNA form, the CDR3 reads TGTGCCGGATCGAAGGGCTACCCCTCGGATGAGCAGTTCTTC. Translating it yields CAGSKGYPSDEQFF.

Only a few counts were recorded for this clonotype. The CDR3 DNA reads as TGTGCCAGCAGTTCCGGGACTAGCGGGGTCACAACCCAGTACTTC. The encoded protein is CASSSGTSGVTTQYF. The V call is TRBV6-1, the J call TRBJ2-5; 13 nucleotides match TRBD2. Per the germline V gene, CDR1 is MNHNS and CDR2 is SASEGT. There are 15 residues in the CDR3. The V and J ends lost 5 bases and 8 bases, in that order; junction bases with no gene match: 8.

The chain joins TRBV6-5 to TRBJ2-3; 9 bases fit TRBD2. The CDR3 runs to 14 residues. Germline V gene data show CDR1 as MNHEY and CDR2 as SVGAGI. Trimming at V came to 6 bases and at J to 4 bases, leaving 5 bases not matched to a gene. This CDR3 reads CASRISGRPDTQYF. In DNA form, the CDR3 reads TGTGCCAGCAGAATCAGCGGGAGGCCAGATACGCAGTATTTT.

The chain couples TRBV6-5 to TRBJ1-5, with 8 bases that match TRBD1. This CDR3 region has 15 residues. The germline V gene has CDR1 MNHEY and CDR2 SVGAGI. With 5 bases clipped from V and 3 bases from J, the junction kept 6 bases outside the gene matches. The CDR3 bases are TGTGCCAGCAGTGCGACAGGGGATTTCAATCAGCCCCAGCATTTT. This sequence encodes CASSATGDFNQPQHF.

The rearrangement links TRBV20-1 to TRBJ2-7; TRBD2 matches 7 bases. The germline CDR1 and CDR2 sequences are DFQATT and SNEGSKA (reference sequence). The V gene end was trimmed by 3 bases and the J gene end by 6 bases; junction bases not matched to a gene: 11. The CDR3 has 14 residues. The CDR3, as DNA: TGCAGTGCTAGTCTACTAGCGTTCTTCTCCGAGCAGTACTTC. Its protein is CSASLLAFFSEQYF.

The CDR3 DNA reads TGCAGTGCTAGAGAGCCTGTGACAGGGGCGAGCTACGAGCAGTACTTC. This encodes CSAREPVTGASYEQYF. The chain employs TRBV20-1 and TRBJ2-5; 8 nucleotides align to TRBD1. The end of the DNA fits TRBJ2-7 better, so the J call may be wrong. The CDR3 covers 16 residues. Germline CDR1 DFQATT, CDR2 SNEGSKA (reference sequence).

Turning to this clonotype: An end of the junction does not agree with germline; a read error may underlie this. This chain uses TRBV20-1 with TRBJ1-2; perhaps TRBD1 as D (5 bases). Germline CDR1 is DFQATT and CDR2 is SNEGSKA (reference sequence). The CDR3 spans 15 residues. CDR3 amino acids: CSASESKGHLNGHTF. The CDR3, as DNA: TGCAGCGCTAGCGAAAGTAAAGGACATCTGAATGGCCACACCTTC.

As regards this clonotype: An end of the junction differs from the germline gene, which may be a read error. The chain couples TRBV5-1 to TRBJ2-5; tentative D call: TRBD1 (6 bases). Per the germline V gene, CDR1 is SGHRS and CDR2 is YFSETQ. The CDR3 consists of 14 residues. The CDR3 loop is CTSSLTGIGETQYF. The CDR3 nucleotides read TGCACCAGCAGCCTCACAGGGATAGGCGAGACCCAGTACTTC.

The chain has TRBV6-5 and TRBJ2-7; 12 bases are shared with TRBD2. CDR1 and CDR2 from the germline V gene are MNHEY and SVGAGI. There are 17 residues in the CDR3. After removal of 2 bases from V and 2 bases from J, the junction contained 7 bases not matched to a gene. CDR3 region: CASSYQSGLAGAYEQYF. CDR3 DNA sequence: TGTGCCAGCAGTTACCAGTCGGGACTAGCGGGCGCCTACGAGCAGTACTTC.

This clonotype was found once. A much larger clone differs by one base, so this may be a read error. J is TRBJ2-1 and V is TRBV12-3 or TRBV12-4, with 12 positions matching TRBD2. The length of the CDR3 is 14 residues. After removal of 6 bases from V and 10 bases from J, the junction contained 7 bases not matched to a gene. Here the CDR3 reads CASSLAGGAYEQFF. Here the CDR3 DNA reads TGTGCCAGCAGCCTAGCGGGAGGGGCCTACGAGCAGTTCTTC.

The chain links TRBV25-1 to TRBJ1-6; D is possibly TRBD1 (5 bases). V was shortened by 7 bases and J by 3 bases, with 16 bases between the two germline ends. CDR3 size: 16 residues. CDR1 is MGHDK and CDR2 is SYGVNS in the germline V gene. The CDR3 spells CASKGPSTSYNSPLHF. In nucleotides, the CDR3 is TGTGCCAGCAAGGGACCCTCAACCAGCTATAATTCACCCCTCCACTTT. Variable domain in full (rest from reference TRBV25-1 and TRBJ1-6): EADIYQTPRYLVIGTGKKITLECSQTMGHDKMYWYQQDPGMELHLIHYSYGVNSTEKGDLSSESTVSRIRTEHFPLTLESARPSHTSQYLCASKGPSTSYNSPLHFGNGTRLTVT.

This clonotype turned up a few times. The rearrangement joins TRBV12-3 or TRBV12-4 to TRBJ1-2; 9 bases agree with TRBD1. Trimming removed 6 bases from V and 5 bases from J; junction bases left unmatched: 1. The length of the CDR3 is 12 residues. CDR3: CASRGTGYGYTF. Here the CDR3 DNA reads TGTGCCAGCAGAGGGACAGGGTATGGCTACACCTTC.

The chain employs TRBV12-3 or TRBV12-4 and TRBJ2-2; 8 bases are shared with TRBD2. Germline trimming cut 0 bases from V and 6 bases from J; bases unmatched to any gene: 9. The CDR3 is made up of 17 amino acids. The CDR3 is CASSLASGIAAPGELFF. CDR3 in DNA: TGTGCCAGCAGTTTAGCTAGCGGGATTGCTGCCCCCGGGGAGCTGTTTTTT.

V gene TRBV20-1 combines with J gene TRBJ2-5; TRBD1 matches 10 bases. This CDR3 region has 12 residues. The germline gives CDR1 DFQATT, CDR2 SNEGSKA (reference sequence). The CDR3 nucleotides read TGCAGCCGGGACAGGGGTGGGGAGACCCAGTACTTC. It yields the protein CSRDRGGETQYF.

This clonotype was observed a handful of times. V and J are TRBV10-3 and TRBJ2-3; 9 bases align to TRBD2. The CDR3 runs 15 residues. V lost 6 bases to trimming and J lost 2 bases; unmatched junction nucleotides: 6. Germline CDR1 is ENHRY and CDR2 is SYGVKD. Written as DNA, the CDR3 is TGTGCCATCAGAGGCGGGAGGGCCCCCACAGATACGCAGTATTTT. Protein sequence: CAIRGGRAPTDTQYF.

V usage is TRBV9 and J usage is TRBJ2-5, with 8 bases lining up with TRBD2. Germline values: CDR1 SGDLS, CDR2 YYNGEE. The CDR3 length is 15 residues. V shed 0 bases and J 1 base; nucleotides not matched to a gene: 2. The CDR3 nucleotides read TGTGCCAGCAGCGTAGCCCGGGGGGGCCAAGAGACCCAGTACTTC. Translated: CASSVARGGQETQYF. The whole variable domain, remainder taken from reference TRBV9 and TRBJ2-5, is DSGVTQTPKHLITATGQRVTLRCSPRSGDLSVYWYQQSLDQGLQFLIQYYNGEERAKGNILERFSAQQFPDLHSELNLSSLELGDSALYFCASSVARGGQETQYFGPGTRLLVL.

For the CDR3, the DNA is TGTGCCAGCAGTTACTCGAGGTCAGAAGAGCAGTACTTC. Amino acid sequence: CASSYSRSEEQYF. The chain carries TRBV6-6 and TRBJ2-7; D is undetermined. This CDR3 has 13 residues. CDR1 MNHNY and CDR2 SVGAGI come from the germline V gene (reference sequence). V gave up 0 bases and J gave up 7 bases, with 10 bases separating them.

The chain recombines TRBV28 with TRBJ2-1; no clear D. V was shortened by 4 bases and J by 6 bases, with 13 bases between the two germline ends. Per germline, CDR1 MDHEN and CDR2 SYDVKM. The CDR3 totals 14 residues. CDR3 in amino acids: CASSYPGTGNEQFF. The CDR3 nucleotides are TGTGCCAGCAGTTATCCGGGTACGGGCAATGAGCAGTTCTTC.

The genes are TRBV29-1 and TRBJ2-1; the match to TRBD2 covers 15 bases. From germline, CDR1 is SQVTM and CDR2 ANQGSEA. The CDR3 has 12 residues. The chain's CDR3 is CNGLAGGNEQFF. CDR3 nucleotide sequence: TGCAACGGACTAGCGGGAGGGAATGAGCAGTTCTTC.

The chain couples TRBV28 to TRBJ2-7; 9 nucleotides align to TRBD2. CDR1 and CDR2 (germline): MDHEN, SYDVKM. The CDR3 extends over 14 amino acids. After removal of 3 bases from V and 7 bases from J, the junction contained 7 bases not matched to a gene. CDR3 coding DNA: TGTGCCAGCAGTTTTACGGGACTAGCCAGGGAGCAGTACTTC. Protein sequence: CASSFTGLAREQYF.

The rearrangement links TRBV7-8 to TRBJ2-5; TRBD2 agrees at 8 bases. The DNA end is a closer match to TRBJ2-7, so the J assignment may be wrong. Germline CDR1 is SGHVS and CDR2 is FQNEAQ. This CDR3 has 16 amino acids. The CDR3 protein is CASSLARAGGRGEQYF. The DNA of the CDR3 is TGTGCCAGCAGCTTAGCGAGGGCGGGAGGTAGGGGCGAGCAGTACTTC.

Of note for this clonotype: Germline and junction disagree at one end, which may indicate a read error. V gene TRBV6-5 combines with J gene TRBJ2-1; a possible D gene is TRBD1 (6 bases). Germline values: CDR1 MNHEY, CDR2 SVGAGI. The CDR3 sequence is 15 residues long. The CDR3, as DNA: TGTGCCAGCAGGTACTTCGGACAGAACTTCAATGAGCAGTTCTTC. It translates to CASRYFGQNFNEQFF.

CDR3 sequence: CASGGWQEKLFF. DNA of the CDR3: TGTGCTAGCGGGGGTTGGCAGGAAAAACTGTTTTTT. V and J are TRBV7-6 and TRBJ1-4; tentatively, D is TRBD1 (5 bases). The CDR3 consists of 12 residues. Germline-derived CDR1 and CDR2 are SGHVS and FNYEAQ.

The rearrangement joins TRBV7-9 to TRBJ1-6; D gene ambiguous. V dropped 5 bases and J dropped 8 bases, with 7 bases sitting between them. The germline V gene encodes CDR1 SEHNR and CDR2 FQNEAQ (reference sequence). The length of the CDR3 is 12 residues. DNA of the CDR3: TGTGCCAGCAGCCAACGGGATTCACCCCTCCACTTT. This sequence encodes CASSQRDSPLHF.

In DNA form, the CDR3 reads TGTGCCAGCAGCCGCGGACTAGCGGGAGCCAACTACAATGAGCAGTTCTTC. Translating it yields CASSRGLAGANYNEQFF. The chain couples TRBV3-1 to TRBJ2-1; TRBD2 matches 13 bases. Germline CDR1 reads LGHDT; CDR2 reads YNNKEL (reference sequence). The CDR3 is 17 amino acids. The V segment lost 4 bases and the J segment 3 bases; nucleotides outside the gene matches: 6.

This chain uses TRBV3-1 with TRBJ1-4, with D maybe TRBD1 (6 bases). V was pared by 0 bases and J by 5 bases, with 16 bases between. This CDR3 contains 17 residues. Per the germline V gene, CDR1 is LGHDT and CDR2 is YNNKEL (reference sequence). The CDR3: CASSQDKTGGGNEKLFF. CDR3 nucleotide sequence: TGTGCCAGCAGCCAAGACAAGACAGGCGGGGGCAATGAAAAACTGTTTTTT. The complete variable domain, with remaining parts taken from reference TRBV3-1 and TRBJ1-4, reads DTAVSQTPKYLVTQMGNDKSIKCEQNLGHDTMYWYKQDSKKFLKIMFSYNNKELIINETVPNRFSPKSPDKAHLNLHINSLELGDSAVYFCASSQDKTGGGNEKLFFGSGTQLSVL.

This CDR3 reads CASSSLGRLAYNEQFF. The CDR3, as DNA: TGTGCCAGCAGCTCCCTAGGGAGACTAGCGTACAATGAGCAGTTCTTC. The V call is TRBV7-8, the J call TRBJ2-1; 8 nucleotides match TRBD2. Looked up from germline, CDR1 is SGHVS and CDR2 is FQNEAQ. With 4 bases clipped from V and 4 bases from J, the junction kept 9 bases outside the gene matches. The CDR3 spans 16 residues. Variable domain in full (rest from reference TRBV7-8 and TRBJ2-1): GAGVSQSPRYKVAKRGQDVALRCDPISGHVSLFWYQQALGQGPEFLTYFQNEAQLDKSGLPSDRFFAERPEGSVSTLKIQRTQQEDSAVYLCASSSLGRLAYNEQFFGPGTRLTVL.